The clone carrying this T cell receptor (beta chain) came up once. As yet, its antigen is unknown. TCR beta VDJ combinations and CDR3 sequences were profiled from genomic DNA. TCRdb re-called the reads through MiXCR, storing one row per CDR3 protein. In the table there are 150,000 to 160,000 distinct CDR3 sequences, just over 50% of which are singletons. This sample was included in a study of CD8+CD57+ T cells in acquired aplastic anemia. Previously, flow cytometry had revealed CD8+CD57+ cell expansion in the patients chosen for sequencing. This CDR3 is built from 15 residues. Losses at the gene ends were 5 bases for V and 4 bases for J; bases not matched to a gene: 10. Regarding the study as a whole: Levels of CD8+ Simpson's diversity were not significantly distinct in patients versus controls.

This TCR was sampled from a human donor with aplastic anemia. The chain carries TRBV12-3 or TRBV12-4 and TRBJ1-1; 7 bases align to TRBD1. Source material: sorted CD4+, CD8+, or CD8+CD57+ T cells (not recorded which) from PBMCs. CDR3 residues: CASSIHRGGSTEAFF. CDR3 nucleotide sequence: TGTGCCAGCAGTATACACAGGGGCGGGAGCACTGAAGCTTTCTTT.